This T cell receptor (beta chain) was sequenced during a study of T cells after posttransplantation cyclophosphamide. Busulfan-fludarabine conditioning, marrow transplant, and cyclophosphamide on days +3 and +4 were administered. TCRdb's copy holds only in-frame clones and misses some; the assay was immunoSEQ multiplex PCR. The sample contains under 15,000 clones, none of them singletons. V dropped 11 bases and J dropped 5; count of bases not matched to a gene: 11. The V gene's germline CDR1 is SGHAT and CDR2 FQDESV (reference sequence). The CDR3 totals 13 residues. This clone is medium-sized by share.

This sequence originates from a female patient in her 40s who received an allogeneic stem cell transplant from a related donor, was CMV-positive, and had acute GVHD only. Some T cells may possibly be graft donor cells. The rearrangement uses TRBV11-1 and TRBJ2-7; 8 bases are shared with TRBD2. The sequences come from PBMCs, collected after allogeneic stem cell transplant with posttransplant cyclophosphamide. The CDR3 here is CASSGTRFDEQYF. The CDR3 bases are TGTGCCTCCTCCGGGACTAGATTCGACGAGCAGTACTTC. Drawing the rest from reference TRBV11-1 and TRBJ2-7, the complete variable domain is EAEVAQSPRYKITEKSQAVAFWCDPISGHATLYWYRQILGQGPELLVQFQDESVVDDSQLPKDRFSAERLKGVDSTLKIQPAELGDSAMYLCASSGTRFDEQYFGPGTRLTVT.